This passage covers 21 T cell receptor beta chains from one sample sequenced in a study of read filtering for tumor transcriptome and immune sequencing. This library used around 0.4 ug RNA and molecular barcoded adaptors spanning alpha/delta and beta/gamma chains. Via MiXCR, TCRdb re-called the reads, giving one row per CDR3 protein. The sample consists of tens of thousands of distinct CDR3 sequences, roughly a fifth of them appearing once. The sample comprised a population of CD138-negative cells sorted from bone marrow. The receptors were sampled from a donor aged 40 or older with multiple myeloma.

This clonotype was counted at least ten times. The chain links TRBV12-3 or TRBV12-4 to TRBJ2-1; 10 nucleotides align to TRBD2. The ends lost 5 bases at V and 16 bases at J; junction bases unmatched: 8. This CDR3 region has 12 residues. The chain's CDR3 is CASSDAGTSVFF. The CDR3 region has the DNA TGTGCCAGCAGTGATGCCGGGACTAGCGTTTTCTTC.

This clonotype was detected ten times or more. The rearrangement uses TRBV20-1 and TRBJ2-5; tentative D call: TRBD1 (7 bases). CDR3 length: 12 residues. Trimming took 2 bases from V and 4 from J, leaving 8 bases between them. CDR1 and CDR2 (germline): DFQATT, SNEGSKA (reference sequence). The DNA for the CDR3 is TGCAGTGCTAGACAGGGGGGAGAGACCCAGTACTTC. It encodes CSARQGGETQYF.

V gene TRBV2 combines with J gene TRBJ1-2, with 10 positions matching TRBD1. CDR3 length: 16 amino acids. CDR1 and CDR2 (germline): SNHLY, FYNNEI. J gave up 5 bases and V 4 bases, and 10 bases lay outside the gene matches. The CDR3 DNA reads TGTGCCAGCAGTGGGGACAGGGGACCCCAAGATTATGGCTACACCTTC. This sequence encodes CASSGDRGPQDYGYTF.

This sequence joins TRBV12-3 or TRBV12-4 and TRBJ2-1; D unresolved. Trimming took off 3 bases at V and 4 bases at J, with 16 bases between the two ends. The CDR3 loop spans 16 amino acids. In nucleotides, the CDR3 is TGTGCCAGCAGTTTTTTCATGGTACGGCGTTACAATGAGCAGTTCTTC. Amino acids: CASSFFMVRRYNEQFF.

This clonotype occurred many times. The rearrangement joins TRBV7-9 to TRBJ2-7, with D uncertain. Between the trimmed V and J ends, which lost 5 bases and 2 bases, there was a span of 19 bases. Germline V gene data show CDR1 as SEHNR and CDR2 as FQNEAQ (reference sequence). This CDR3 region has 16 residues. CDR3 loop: CASSQRGTPYTYEQYF. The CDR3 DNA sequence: TGTGCCAGCAGCCAACGAGGAACGCCGTATACCTACGAGCAGTACTTC.

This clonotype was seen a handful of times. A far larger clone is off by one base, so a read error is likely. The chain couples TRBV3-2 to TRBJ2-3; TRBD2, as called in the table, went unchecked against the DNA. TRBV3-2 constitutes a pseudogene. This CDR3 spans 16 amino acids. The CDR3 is CASSLRTSGSTDRQYF. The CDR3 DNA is TGTGCCAGCAGCCTCAGGACTAGCGGGAGCACAGATAGGCAGTATTTT.

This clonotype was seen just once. CDR3 in amino acids: CASSRLRLTRNTEAFF. The CDR3 region has the DNA TGCGCCAGCAGCCGGCTTAGACTTACCCGGAACACTGAAGCTTTCTTT. The chain recombines TRBV4-1 with TRBJ1-1; no clear D. The V gene's germline CDR1 is MGHRA and CDR2 YSYEKL. V was trimmed by 4 bases and J by 1 base, leaving 16 bases between them. CDR3 length: 16 residues.

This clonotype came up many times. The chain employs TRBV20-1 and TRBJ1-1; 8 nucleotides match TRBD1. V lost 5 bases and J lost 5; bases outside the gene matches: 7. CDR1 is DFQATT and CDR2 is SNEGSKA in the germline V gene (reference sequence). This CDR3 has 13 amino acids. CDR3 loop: CSAGRQGWTEAFF. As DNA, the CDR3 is TGCAGTGCTGGAAGACAGGGGTGGACTGAAGCTTTCTTT.

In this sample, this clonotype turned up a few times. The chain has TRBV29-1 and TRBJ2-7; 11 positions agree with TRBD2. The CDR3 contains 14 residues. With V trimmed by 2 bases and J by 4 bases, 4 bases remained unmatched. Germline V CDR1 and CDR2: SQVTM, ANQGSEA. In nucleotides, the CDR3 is TGCAGCGTTGAATCGCCTAGCGGGGGGTACGAGCAGTACTTC. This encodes CSVESPSGGYEQYF.

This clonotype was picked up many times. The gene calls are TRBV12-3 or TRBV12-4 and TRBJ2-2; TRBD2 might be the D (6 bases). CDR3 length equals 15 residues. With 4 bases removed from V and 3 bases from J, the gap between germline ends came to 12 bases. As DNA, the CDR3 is TGTGCCAGCAGTTCCTCCGGGAGAGACACCGGGGAGCTGTTTTTT. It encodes CASSSSGRDTGELFF.

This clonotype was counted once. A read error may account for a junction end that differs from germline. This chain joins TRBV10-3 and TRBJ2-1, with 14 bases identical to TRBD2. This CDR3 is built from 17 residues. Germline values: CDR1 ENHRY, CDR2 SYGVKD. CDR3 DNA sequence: TGTGCCATCAGTCCGGGACTAGCGGGGGATAAGGTGAATGAGAAGTTCTTC. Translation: CAISPGLAGDKVNEKFF.

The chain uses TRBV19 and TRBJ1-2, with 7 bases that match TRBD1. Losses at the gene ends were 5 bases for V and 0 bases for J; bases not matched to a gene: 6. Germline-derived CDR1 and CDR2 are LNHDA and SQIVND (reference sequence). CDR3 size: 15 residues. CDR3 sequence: CASSSGQKANYGYTF. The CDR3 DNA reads TGTGCCAGTAGTTCGGGACAGAAAGCTAACTATGGCTACACCTTC.

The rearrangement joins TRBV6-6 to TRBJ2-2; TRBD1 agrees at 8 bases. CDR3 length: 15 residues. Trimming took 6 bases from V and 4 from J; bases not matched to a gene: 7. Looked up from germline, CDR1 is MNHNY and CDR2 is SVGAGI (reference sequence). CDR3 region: CASSLGTGGTGELFF. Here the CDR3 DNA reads TGTGCCAGCAGCCTCGGGACAGGAGGCACCGGGGAGCTGTTTTTT.

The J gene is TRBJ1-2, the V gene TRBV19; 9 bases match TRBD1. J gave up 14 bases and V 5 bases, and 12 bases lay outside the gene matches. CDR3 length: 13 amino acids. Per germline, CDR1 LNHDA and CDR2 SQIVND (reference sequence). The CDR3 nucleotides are TGTGCCAGTAGTTTTGGACAGGGGAGGGTGGAGACCTTC. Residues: CASSFGQGRVETF.

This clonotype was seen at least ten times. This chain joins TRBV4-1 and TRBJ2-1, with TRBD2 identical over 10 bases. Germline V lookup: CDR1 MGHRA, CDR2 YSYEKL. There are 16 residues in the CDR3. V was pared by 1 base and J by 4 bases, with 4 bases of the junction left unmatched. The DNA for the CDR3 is TGCGCCAGCAGCCAAGTCGAGCGGGAGGGGTACAATGAGCAGTTCTTC. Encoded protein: CASSQVEREGYNEQFF.

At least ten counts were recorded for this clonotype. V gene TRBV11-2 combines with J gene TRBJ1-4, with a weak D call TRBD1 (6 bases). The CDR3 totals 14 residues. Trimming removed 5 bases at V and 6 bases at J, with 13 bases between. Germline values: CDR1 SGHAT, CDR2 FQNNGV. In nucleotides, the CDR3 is TGTGCCAGCAGCATCGGGACAACGCATGAAAAACTGTTTTTT. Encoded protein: CASSIGTTHEKLFF.

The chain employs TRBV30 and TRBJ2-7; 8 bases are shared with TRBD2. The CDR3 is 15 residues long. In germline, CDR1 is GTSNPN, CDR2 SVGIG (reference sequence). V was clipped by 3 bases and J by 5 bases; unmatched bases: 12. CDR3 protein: CAWRQEPAGVNEQYF. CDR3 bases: TGTGCCTGGAGGCAAGAACCAGCGGGAGTCAACGAGCAGTACTTC.

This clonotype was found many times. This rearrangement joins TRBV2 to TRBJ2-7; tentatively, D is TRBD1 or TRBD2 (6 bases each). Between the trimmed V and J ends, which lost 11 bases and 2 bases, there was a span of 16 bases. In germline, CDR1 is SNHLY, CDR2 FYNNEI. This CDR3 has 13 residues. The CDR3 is CASKQGGTYEQYF. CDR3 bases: TGTGCCTCTAAACAGGGAGGAACCTACGAGCAGTACTTC. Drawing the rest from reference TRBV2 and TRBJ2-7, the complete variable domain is EPEVTQTPSHQVTQMGQEVILRCVPISNHLYFYWYRQILGQKVEFLVSFYNNEISEKSEIFDDQFSVERPDGSNFTLKIRSTKLEDSAMYFCASKQGGTYEQYFGPGTRLTVT.

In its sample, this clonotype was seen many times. CDR3 protein: CASSLTTGELFF. CDR3 bases: TGTGCCAGCAGTTTGACCACCGGGGAGCTGTTTTTT. The J gene is TRBJ2-2, the V gene TRBV28; D gene uncertain. This CDR3 is 12 amino acids long. V was trimmed by 3 bases and J by 4 bases, leaving 3 bases between them. CDR1 MDHEN and CDR2 SYDVKM come from the germline V gene.

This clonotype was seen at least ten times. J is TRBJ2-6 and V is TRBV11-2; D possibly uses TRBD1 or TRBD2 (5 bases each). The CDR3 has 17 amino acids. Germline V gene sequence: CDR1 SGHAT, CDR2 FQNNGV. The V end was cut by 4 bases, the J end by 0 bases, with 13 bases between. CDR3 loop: CASSSSGPPSGANVLTF. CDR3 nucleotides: TGTGCCAGCAGCTCCTCGGGACCTCCCTCTGGGGCCAACGTCCTGACTTTC.

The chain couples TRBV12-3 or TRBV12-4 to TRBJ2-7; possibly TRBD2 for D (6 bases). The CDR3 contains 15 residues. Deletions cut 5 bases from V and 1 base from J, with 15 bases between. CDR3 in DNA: TGTGCCAGCAGTCCTACGGGGGTGGGGTCCTACGAGCAGTACTTC. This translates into CASSPTGVGSYEQYF.